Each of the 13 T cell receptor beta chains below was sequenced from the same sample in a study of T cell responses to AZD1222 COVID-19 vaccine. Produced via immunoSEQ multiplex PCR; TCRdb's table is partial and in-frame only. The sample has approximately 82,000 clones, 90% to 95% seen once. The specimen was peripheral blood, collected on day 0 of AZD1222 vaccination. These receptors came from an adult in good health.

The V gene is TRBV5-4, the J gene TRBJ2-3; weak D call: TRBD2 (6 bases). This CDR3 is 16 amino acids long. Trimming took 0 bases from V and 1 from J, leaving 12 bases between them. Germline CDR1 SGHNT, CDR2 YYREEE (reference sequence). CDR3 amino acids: CASSLGGEGGTDTQYF. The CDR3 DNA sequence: TGTGCCAGCAGCTTGGGCGGGGAAGGGGGCACAGATACGCAGTATTTT.

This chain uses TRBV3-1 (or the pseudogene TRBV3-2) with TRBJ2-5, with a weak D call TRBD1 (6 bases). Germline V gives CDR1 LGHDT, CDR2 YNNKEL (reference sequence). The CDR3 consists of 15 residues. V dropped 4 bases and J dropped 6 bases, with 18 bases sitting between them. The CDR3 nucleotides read TGTGCCAGCAGCCTAGAGACAGGTAACTTGAAGACCCAGTACTTC. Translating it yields CASSLETGNLKTQYF.

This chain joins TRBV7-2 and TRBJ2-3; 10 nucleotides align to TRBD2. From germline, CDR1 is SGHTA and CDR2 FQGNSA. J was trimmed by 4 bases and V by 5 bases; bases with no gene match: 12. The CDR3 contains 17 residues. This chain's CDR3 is CASSPPRGAGGPDTQYF. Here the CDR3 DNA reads TGTGCCAGCAGCCCTCCACGAGGAGCGGGGGGGCCAGATACGCAGTATTTT.

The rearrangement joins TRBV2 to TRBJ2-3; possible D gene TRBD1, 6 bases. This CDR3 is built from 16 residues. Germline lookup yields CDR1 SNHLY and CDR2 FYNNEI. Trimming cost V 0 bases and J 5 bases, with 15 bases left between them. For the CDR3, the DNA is TGTGCCAGCAGTGAAGCGCGGCAGGGGACCCAAGATACGCAGTATTTT. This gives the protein CASSEARQGTQDTQYF.

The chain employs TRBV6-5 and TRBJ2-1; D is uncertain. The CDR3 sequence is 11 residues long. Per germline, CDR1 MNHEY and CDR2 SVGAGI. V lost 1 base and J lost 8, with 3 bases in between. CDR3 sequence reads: CASSYFYEQFF. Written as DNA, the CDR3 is TGTGCCAGCAGTTACTTCTATGAGCAGTTCTTC.

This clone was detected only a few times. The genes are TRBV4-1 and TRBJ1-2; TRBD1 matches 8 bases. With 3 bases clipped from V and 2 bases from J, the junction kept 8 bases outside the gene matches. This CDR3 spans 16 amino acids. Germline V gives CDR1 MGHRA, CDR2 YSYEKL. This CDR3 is CASSHFADRENYGYTF. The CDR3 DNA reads TGCGCCAGCAGCCATTTTGCGGACAGGGAAAACTATGGCTACACCTTC.

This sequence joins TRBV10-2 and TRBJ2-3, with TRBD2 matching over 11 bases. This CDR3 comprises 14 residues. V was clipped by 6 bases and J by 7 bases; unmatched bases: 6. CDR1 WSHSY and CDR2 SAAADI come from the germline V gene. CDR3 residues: CASSLSGGAYTQYF. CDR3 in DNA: TGCGCCAGCAGCCTTAGCGGGGGGGCGTATACGCAGTATTTT.

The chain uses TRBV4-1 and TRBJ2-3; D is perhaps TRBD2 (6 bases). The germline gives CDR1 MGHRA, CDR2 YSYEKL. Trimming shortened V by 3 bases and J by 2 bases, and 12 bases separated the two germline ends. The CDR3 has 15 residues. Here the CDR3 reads CASSQGGRSTDTQYF. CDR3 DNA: TGCGCCAGCAGCCAGGGGGGACGGTCCACAGATACGCAGTATTTT.

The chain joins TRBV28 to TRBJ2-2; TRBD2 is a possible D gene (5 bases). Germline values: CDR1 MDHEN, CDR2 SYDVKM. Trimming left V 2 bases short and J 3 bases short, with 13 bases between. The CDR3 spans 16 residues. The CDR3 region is CASSLGGGGYTGELFF. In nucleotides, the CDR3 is TGTGCCAGCAGTTTAGGTGGTGGAGGTTACACCGGGGAGCTGTTTTTT.

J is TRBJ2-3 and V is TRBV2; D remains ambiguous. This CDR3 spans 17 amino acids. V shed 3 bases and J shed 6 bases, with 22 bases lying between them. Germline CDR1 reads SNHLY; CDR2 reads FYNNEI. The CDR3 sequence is CASSEAVRQGAPDTQYF. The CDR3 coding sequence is TGTGCCAGCAGTGAGGCGGTGCGCCAAGGCGCACCGGATACGCAGTATTTT.

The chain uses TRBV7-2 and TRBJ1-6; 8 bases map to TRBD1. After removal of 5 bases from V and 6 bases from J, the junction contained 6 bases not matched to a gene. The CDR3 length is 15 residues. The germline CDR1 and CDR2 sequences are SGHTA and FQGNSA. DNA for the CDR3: TGTGCCAGCAGCCCGGGACAGGTTCTTAATTCACCCCTCCACTTT. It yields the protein CASSPGQVLNSPLHF.

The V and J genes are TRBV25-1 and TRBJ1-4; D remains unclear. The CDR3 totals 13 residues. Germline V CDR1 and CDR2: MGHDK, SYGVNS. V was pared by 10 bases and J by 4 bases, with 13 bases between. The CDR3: CATGAGFNEKLFF. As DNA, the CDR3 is TGTGCCACCGGCGCGGGATTTAATGAAAAACTGTTTTTT.

CDR3 amino acids: CASSSVATNEKLFF. The CDR3 DNA sequence: TGTGCCAGCAGCTCAGTTGCAACTAATGAAAAACTGTTTTTT. The chain links TRBV3-1 (or the pseudogene TRBV3-2) to TRBJ1-4; the D is unclear. The germline V gene encodes CDR1 LGHDT and CDR2 YNNKEL (reference sequence). CDR3 length: 14 amino acids. Trimming removed 5 bases from V and 0 bases from J, with 7 bases in between.